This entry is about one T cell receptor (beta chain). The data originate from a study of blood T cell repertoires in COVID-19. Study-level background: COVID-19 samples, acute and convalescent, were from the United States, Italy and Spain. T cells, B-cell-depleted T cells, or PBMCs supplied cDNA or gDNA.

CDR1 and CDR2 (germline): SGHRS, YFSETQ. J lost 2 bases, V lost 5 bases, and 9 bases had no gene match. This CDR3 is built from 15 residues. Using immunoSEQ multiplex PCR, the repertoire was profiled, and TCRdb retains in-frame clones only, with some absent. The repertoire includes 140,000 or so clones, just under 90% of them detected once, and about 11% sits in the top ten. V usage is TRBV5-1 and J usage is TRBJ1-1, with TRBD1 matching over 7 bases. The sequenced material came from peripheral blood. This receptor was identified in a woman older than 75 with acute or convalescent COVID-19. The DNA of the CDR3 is TGCGCCAGCAGACTAACAGGGGAGGAAAACACTGAAGCTTTCTTT. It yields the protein CASRLTGEENTEAFF.